Presented here are 14 T cell receptor beta chains from one specimen sequenced in a study of blood T cells in healthy people across ages. Using a J-beta primer mix together with a sample-barcoded 5' primer, a second PCR was run for roughly 7 to 12 cycles. TCRdb fed the 5' RACE reads into MiXCR, producing one record per CDR3 protein. Of approximately 800,000 distinct CDR3 sequences in the sample, roughly 50% were seen once. The sequencing sample was made of blood. The receptors were gathered from a man in his forties or fifties in good health.

V is TRBV7-2 and J is TRBJ1-5; D remains ambiguous. Germline V lookup: CDR1 SGHTA, CDR2 FQGNSA. The germline V and J ends were trimmed by 5 bases and 5 bases, with 13 bases remaining between them. This CDR3 region has 14 residues. As DNA, the CDR3 is TGTGCCAGCAGCCAAACCCAAACCGATCAGCCCCAGCATTTT. It specifies CASSQTQTDQPQHF. The whole variable domain, remainder taken from reference TRBV7-2 and TRBJ1-5, is GAGVSQSPSNKVTEKGKDVELRCDPISGHTALYWYRQSLGQGLEFLIYFQGNSAPDKSGLPSDRFSAERTGGSVSTLTIQRTQQEDSAVYLCASSQTQTDQPQHFGDGTRLSIL.

This clonotype has ten or more counts. J is TRBJ2-7 and V is TRBV4-2; 8 bases agree with TRBD2. CDR3 length: 16 amino acids. After removal of 2 bases from V and 5 bases from J, the junction contained 11 bases not matched to a gene. Germline V gives CDR1 LGHNA, CDR2 YNFKEQ. CDR3 nucleotides: TGTGCCAGCAGCCAAAGGGGACTAGAGGACCACGACGAGCAGTACTTC. Translated: CASSQRGLEDHDEQYF.

Of note for this clonotype: One junction end does not reproduce the germline sequence, and a read error may be involved. The chain employs TRBV4-2 and TRBJ2-4, with 12 bases fitting TRBD1. The CDR3 is made up of 17 amino acids. Germline V gene sequence: CDR1 LGHNA, CDR2 YNFKEQ. The DNA of the CDR3 is TGTGCCGGCAGCCAAGAGGTAGGGACAGGGGGCACGGGGGAGCAGTACTTC. This codes for CAGSQEVGTGGTGEQYF.

This sequence joins TRBV28 and TRBJ2-7; D unresolved. The CDR3 totals 18 residues. V lost 3 bases, J lost 1 base, and 22 bases lay in between. Germline V lookup: CDR1 MDHEN, CDR2 SYDVKM. CDR3 DNA: TGTGCCAGCAGTTTCGTGGTTAGGTTAGGTATACTTTCCTACGAGCAGTACTTC. This gives the protein CASSFVVRLGILSYEQYF.

This clonotype was recorded many times. V usage is TRBV7-8 and J usage is TRBJ2-5; D gene unclear. The CDR3 runs to 11 residues. V shed 5 bases and J shed 5 bases, with 6 bases lying between them. Germline CDR1 is SGHVS and CDR2 is FQNEAQ. The CDR3 spells CASSRSETQYF. CDR3 sequence (DNA): TGTGCCAGCAGCCGTTCGGAGACCCAGTACTTC.

The gene calls are TRBV3-1 and TRBJ2-7; tentatively, D is TRBD1 or TRBD2 (6 bases each). The DNA end is more similar to TRBJ2-5, so the J call may be wrong. Germline lookup yields CDR1 LGHDT and CDR2 YNNKEL (reference sequence). The length of the CDR3 is 16 residues. Here the CDR3 reads CASSQAKRGDAWTQYF. The CDR3 bases are TGTGCCAGCAGCCAGGCCAAGAGGGGGGACGCTTGGACCCAGTACTTC.

This clonotype was recorded only once. The V gene is TRBV5-1, the J gene TRBJ2-5; D is possibly TRBD2 (7 bases). This CDR3 contains 11 residues. V lost 4 bases, J lost 13 bases, and 14 bases lay in between. The germline V gene has CDR1 SGHRS and CDR2 YFSETQ. The CDR3 bases are TGCGCCAGCAGCCGGGGGGCCCCGGGGTACTTC. Its translation: CASSRGAPGYF.

This chain joins TRBV27 and TRBJ2-1; maybe TRBD1 (5 bases). There are 14 residues in the CDR3. Germline CDR1 and CDR2: MNHEY and SMNVEV (reference sequence). Trimming shortened V by 2 bases and J by 8 bases, and 13 bases separated the two germline ends. CDR3 DNA sequence: TGTGCCAGCAGTTTAGCTGGGGCCCGGGATGAGCAGTTCTTC. Translating it yields CASSLAGARDEQFF.

This rearrangement joins TRBV29-1 to TRBJ2-1; 8 bases map to TRBD1. Per germline, CDR1 SQVTM and CDR2 ANQGSEA. V lost 6 bases and J lost 1; bases outside the gene matches: 8. The CDR3 totals 15 residues. The CDR3 spells CSVEGQAGSYNEQFF. The CDR3 nucleotides read TGCAGCGTAGAGGGACAGGCCGGATCCTACAATGAGCAGTTCTTC.

The CDR3 region has the DNA TGTGCCAGCAGTATCCACAGGGCTTCCTACAATGAGCAGTTCTTC. It codes for CASSIHRASYNEQFF. The chain employs TRBV28 and TRBJ2-1; D is perhaps TRBD1 (6 bases). Germline lookup yields CDR1 MDHEN and CDR2 SYDVKM. The CDR3 totals 15 residues. V gave up 5 bases and J gave up 1 base, with 12 bases separating them.

Only a few counts were recorded for this clonotype. The chain has TRBV21-1 and TRBJ1-5; whether TRBD1, the table's D call, matches the DNA was not checked. TRBV21-1 is deemed a pseudogene. The CDR3 is made up of 15 amino acids. As DNA, the CDR3 is TGTGCCAGCAGCAAGGGGGTTAATAGCAATCAGCCCCAGCATTTT. Amino acid sequence: CASSKGVNSNQPQHF.

This clonotype came up a few times. This chain links TRBV3-1 with TRBJ2-1; TRBD2 matches at 12 bases. V lost 1 base and J lost 10; bases outside the gene matches: 8. Per the germline V gene, CDR1 is LGHDT and CDR2 is YNNKEL (reference sequence). This CDR3 has 16 residues. CDR3: CASSQVPSGGAYEQFF. CDR3 bases: TGTGCCAGCAGCCAAGTACCTAGCGGGGGGGCTTACGAGCAGTTCTTC.

This sequence joins TRBV7-9 and TRBJ2-6; maybe TRBD1 (6 bases). Germline lookup yields CDR1 SEHNR and CDR2 FQNEAQ (reference sequence). Trimming took off 8 bases at V and 0 bases at J, with 17 bases between the two ends. The CDR3 loop spans 17 amino acids. CDR3 sequence reads: CASLQTGAYSGANVLTF. DNA of the CDR3: TGTGCCAGCCTCCAGACAGGTGCCTACTCTGGGGCCAACGTCCTGACTTTC. Together with reference TRBV7-9 and TRBJ2-6, the CDR3 gives the full variable domain: DTGVSQNPRHKITKRGQNVTFRCDPISEHNRLYWYRQTLGQGPEFLTYFQNEAQLEKSRLLSDRFSAERPKGSFSTLEIQRTEQGDSAMYLCASLQTGAYSGANVLTFGAGSRLTVL.

The chain links TRBV6-6 to TRBJ1-4; D ambiguous. The CDR3 length is 14 residues. Trimming cost V 2 bases and J 6 bases, with 10 bases left between them. Germline V gene data show CDR1 as MNHNY and CDR2 as SVGAGI (reference sequence). CDR3 region: CASSYPTRDEKLFF. CDR3 bases: TGTGCCAGCAGTTACCCTACACGGGATGAAAAACTGTTTTTT.